This passage covers 9 T cell receptor beta chains from one sample sequenced in a study of T cell repertoires in cytomegalovirus infection. Their antigen targets remain unknown. Each CDR3 protein gets one entry after TCRdb re-called the reads with MiXCR. The table has just under 500,000 distinct CDR3 sequences, roughly a third seen once. The source material was cultured PBMCs, sampled from culture after CMV antigen stimulation. The source is a human donor in good health (CMV status not recorded). Some clones in this sample may be carry-over from other donors' samples.

V is TRBV11-2 and J is TRBJ2-2; D not certain. Trimming took off 2 bases at V and 1 base at J, with 8 bases between the two ends. The CDR3 is 15 residues long. Germline CDR1 SGHAT, CDR2 FQNNGV. The CDR3 loop reads CASSLNLLNTGELFF. CDR3 nucleotide sequence: TGTGCCAGCAGCTTAAACTTATTGAACACCGGGGAGCTGTTTTTT.

This chain uses TRBV3-1 with TRBJ2-7; 8 bases line up with TRBD2. The CDR3 is made up of 16 amino acids. Losses at the gene ends were 1 base for V and 5 bases for J; bases not matched to a gene: 10. Germline V CDR1 and CDR2: LGHDT, YNNKEL (reference sequence). Here the CDR3 DNA reads TGTGCCAGCAGCCAAGCCGTCTCCGCGGGAGGTAACGAGCAGTACTTC. Protein: CASSQAVSAGGNEQYF.

This clonotype appeared a few times. J is TRBJ1-2 and V is TRBV4-3; 8 bases map to TRBD1. V shed 3 bases and J 5 bases; nucleotides not matched to a gene: 8. The germline V gene encodes CDR1 LGHNA and CDR2 YSLEER. The CDR3 length is 15 residues. This CDR3 reads CASSHTGQGEYGYTF. CDR3 coding DNA: TGCGCCAGCAGCCATACCGGACAGGGAGAGTATGGCTACACCTTC.

This clonotype was seen more than once but under ten times. The chain couples TRBV6-6 to TRBJ1-5; perhaps TRBD1 as D (6 bases). Germline lookup yields CDR1 MNHNY and CDR2 SVGAGI (reference sequence). The CDR3 has 15 amino acids. The V end lost 2 bases, the J end lost 1 base, and 9 bases lay between the germline ends. Here the CDR3 DNA reads TGTGCCAGCAGTTACACCGGGGGCAGCAATCAGCCCCAGCATTTT. Translating it yields CASSYTGGSNQPQHF.

This chain connects TRBV10-3 to TRBJ1-4; the D is unclear. CDR1 and CDR2 from the germline V gene are ENHRY and SYGVKD. CDR3 length: 13 amino acids. Trimming took 2 bases from V and 5 from J, leaving 6 bases between them. The DNA for the CDR3 is TGTGCCATCAGTGAGGGATTAAATGAAAAACTGTTTTTT. It specifies CAISEGLNEKLFF.

The gene calls are TRBV3-1 and TRBJ2-3; the match to TRBD1 covers 11 bases. Per germline, CDR1 LGHDT and CDR2 YNNKEL (reference sequence). The J segment lost 6 bases and the V segment lost 6 bases, leaving 20 bases of the junction unmatched. The CDR3 is 19 residues long. The CDR3 DNA reads as TGTGCCAGCAGTCCTGCACGAGGGAGGACAGGGGGCAAGTTTGATACGCAGTATTTT. This sequence encodes CASSPARGRTGGKFDTQYF.

The chain couples TRBV11-3 to TRBJ2-3; D is uncertain. This CDR3 is built from 13 residues. Trimming took 3 bases from V and 2 from J, leaving 6 bases between them. Germline lookup yields CDR1 SGHNT and CDR2 YENEEA. The CDR3 nucleotides are TGTGCCAGCAGCTTTACCTACACAGATACGCAGTATTTT. Residues: CASSFTYTDTQYF.

This clonotype was picked up a small number of times. This sequence joins TRBV6-1 and TRBJ1-4; the D gene is possibly TRBD1 (6 bases). CDR1 MNHNS and CDR2 SASEGT come from the germline V gene. V lost 1 base and J 3 bases, leaving 18 bases between the germline ends. The CDR3 has 18 amino acids. The CDR3 DNA sequence: TGTGCCAGCAGTGAAGGGACAGCCCACCGTTACTCTAATGAAAAACTGTTTTTT. It is translated as CASSEGTAHRYSNEKLFF.

At least ten counts were recorded for this clonotype. This chain connects TRBV7-8 to TRBJ2-3; 10 bases fit TRBD1. The CDR3 runs 15 residues. The V gene end was trimmed by 6 bases and the J gene end by 4 bases; junction bases not matched to a gene: 7. The germline gives CDR1 SGHVS, CDR2 FQNEAQ. DNA for the CDR3: TGTGCCAGCAGGCCCGGGACAGGGGTGCCAGATACGCAGTATTTT. Amino acids: CASRPGTGVPDTQYF.